Listed below are T cell receptor beta chains from one sample, sequenced in a study of Graves' ophthalmopathy and Graves' hyperthyroidism. TCRdb itself ran the multiplex PCR reads through MiXCR, one entry per CDR3 protein. The table records hundreds of thousands of distinct CDR3 sequences, 40% of them present only once. The sample consisted of peripheral blood. The origin of the receptors is an adult man with Graves' ophthalmopathy. Both conserved end residues are part of each CDR3. D genes are given only for firm matches. The size field is filled for only some rows; it gives once, few, many or a size class.

TRBV11-2	-	-	TRBJ1-2	TGTGCCAGCAGCTTGGGGCAGCTTAAGAGAGATGGCTACACCTTC	CASSLGQLKRDGYTF
TRBV9	-	TRBD1	TRBJ2-7	TGCGCCAGCAGTCCAAGTCGGACAGGGATCTACGAGCAGTACTTC	CASSPSRTGIYEQYF
TRBV29-1	-	-	TRBJ1-1	TGCAGCTTGTTATCCGGGAACACTGAAGCTTTCTTT	CSLLSGNTEAFF
TRBV20-1	-	-	TRBJ1-1	TGCAGTGCTAGAGAGGGACGGGGGAGCACTGAAGCTTTCTTT	CSAREGRGSTEAFF
TRBV11-1	-	TRBD2	TRBJ2-7	TGTGCCAGCAGCTTCCTAGCGGGAGGGGAGGATGAGCAGTACTTC	CASSFLAGGEDEQYF
TRBV2	-	-	TRBJ2-7	TGTGCCAGCAGTGCTAGCGAGCAGGAATGCGAGCAGTACTTC	CASSASEQECEQYF
TRBV7-8	-	-	TRBJ2-7	TGTGCCAGCAGCCCAGAGTACCAGGGTTCCTACGAGCAGTACTTC	CASSPEYQGSYEQYF
TRBV29-1	-	TRBD2	TRBJ2-7	TGCAGCCCCGGAGTTCGAAGCGGGGGGGCCGTCCAGCAGTACTTC	CSPGVRSGGAVQQYF
TRBV6-1	-	-	TRBJ2-7	TGTGCCAGCAGTGAAATGGCAGTTGCTTCCCACGAGCAGTACTTC	CASSEMAVASHEQYF
TRBV19	-	-	TRBJ2-5	TGTGCCAGCAGCATCCAGGGTCTTAGAGAGACCCAGTACTTC	CASSIQGLRETQYF
TRBV19	many	-	TRBJ1-3	TGTGCCAGTAGTGACAGAGGAAACACCATATATTTT	CASSDRGNTIYF
TRBV24-1	-	-	TRBJ1-5	TGTGCCAGCAGTTCAGCCTCAGGGACTCAGCCCCAGCATTTT	CASSSASGTQPQHF
TRBV7-9	-	TRBD1	TRBJ2-7	TGTGCCAGCAGCTCTCCGGGACAGGTGGGCTACGAGCAGTACTTC	CASSSPGQVGYEQYF
TRBV2	-	TRBD2	TRBJ2-5	TGTGCCAGCGGAAACGAATTTAGCGGGGGGGTCGAGACCCAGTACTTC	CASGNEFSGGVETQYF
TRBV19	-	-	TRBJ2-7	TGTGCCAGTAGTATAGTTGTCGGCTACGAGCAGTACTTC	CASSIVVGYEQYF
TRBV10-3	-	TRBD1	TRBJ1-2	TGTGCCATCAGTGAGAAGGGGGCTGGCTACACCTTC	CAISEKGAGYTF
TRBV25-1	-	TRBD1	TRBJ1-2	TGTGCCAGCCCCGGACAGGGCTATGGCTACACCTTC	CASPGQGYGYTF
TRBV19	many	TRBD1	TRBJ1-6	TGTGCCAGTAGCGCGACAGGGGGCGGATCACCCCTCCACTTT	CASSATGGGSPLHF
TRBV19	-	TRBD1	TRBJ1-5	TGTGCCAGTAGTACGACGGGACAGAGCAATCAGCCCCAGCATTTT	CASSTTGQSNQPQHF
TRBV7-2	many	-	TRBJ2-7	TGTGCCAGCAGCTCCAGGACAGCCTCCTACGAGCAGTACTTC	CASSSRTASYEQYF
TRBV19	few	-	TRBJ2-7	TGTGCCAGTAGTATTCGTCCGGCATCCTACGAGCAGTACTTC	CASSIRPASYEQYF
TRBV7-9	many	-	TRBJ2-7	TGTGCCGTAGCCCCAGGTCCCTACGAGCAGTACTTC	CAVAPGPYEQYF
TRBV24-1	-	-	TRBJ2-2	TGTGCCAGCACCCCAAGAGGGCTACCGAACACCGGGGAGCTGTTTTTT	CASTPRGLPNTGELFF
TRBV9	-	TRBD1	TRBJ2-6	TGTGCCAGCAGTTACTCAGAGACAGGGTTATATGGGGCCAACGTCCTGACTTTC	CASSYSETGLYGANVLTF
TRBV20-1	-	-	TRBJ1-2	TGCAGTGCCACGGTTTCAGGATACGCGGGCACCTTC	CSATVSGYAGTF
TRBV9	-	TRBD1	TRBJ1-6	TGTGCCAGCAGCCTCAAACTCATTCCCGGGACAGGGTTCGGATATTCACCCCTCCACTTT	CASSLKLIPGTGFGYSPLHF
TRBV10-3	few	TRBD1	TRBJ1-6	TGTGCCAGCAGTCGGGACAGTACGGCTAATTCACCCCTCCACTTT	CASSRDSTANSPLHF
TRBV7-3	-	-	TRBJ2-5	TGTGCCAGCAGCCCCGGGGCGGGGCAAGAGACCCAGTACTTC	CASSPGAGQETQYF
TRBV20-1	few	TRBD1	TRBJ1-2	TGCAGTGCTAGAACGGGACAGGGGTATAAGGATGGCTACACCTTC	CSARTGQGYKDGYTF
TRBV7-2	many	-	TRBJ1-1	TGTGCCAGCAGCGTAAATCAGGGGTGGACTGAAGCTTTCTTT	CASSVNQGWTEAFF
TRBV9	few	TRBD1	TRBJ2-7	TGTGCCAGCAGCGCAGGGGGCGGGGTCGCCTACGAGCAGTACTTC	CASSAGGGVAYEQYF
TRBV24-1	-	-	TRBJ1-2	TGTGCCACCAGTGAGGGAAGCGGCTATGGCTACACCTTC	CATSEGSGYGYTF
TRBV29-1	many	-	TRBJ1-2	TGCAGCGCCGAGGTATACACTGGCTACACCTTC	CSAEVYTGYTF
TRBV9	-	-	TRBJ2-3	TGTGCCAGCAGCGTAGGTCAAGATACGCAGTATTTT	CASSVGQDTQYF
TRBV7-9	many	-	TRBJ1-5	TGTGCCAGCAGCTTGGTCGAACCCCAGCATTTT	CASSLVEPQHF
TRBV2	many	TRBD2	TRBJ2-5	TGTGCCAGCAGGAGATCCTTGGCTAGCGGCCAAGAGACCCAGTACTTC	CASRRSLASGQETQYF
TRBV7-2	-	TRBD2	TRBJ2-7	TGTGCCAGCAGCCAAGACGCGGGAGGGATCTACGAGCAGTACTTC	CASSQDAGGIYEQYF
TRBV7-2	many	-	TRBJ1-2	TGTGCCAGCAGCTTAGAGGAGATCTATGGCTACACCTTC	CASSLEEIYGYTF
TRBV7-8	few	-	TRBJ1-5	TGTGCCAGCAGCTTGAAGGGGAGCGGAAGCAATCAGCCCCAGCATTTT	CASSLKGSGSNQPQHF
TRBV20-1	few	-	TRBJ2-3	TGCAGTGCTGACCCCGGGGGAGATCAGCCCCAGTATTTT	CSADPGGDQPQYF
TRBV11-2	-	-	TRBJ2-5	TGTGCCAGCAGCTTAGTACCAGGGGAGGGCGAGACCCAGTACTTC	CASSLVPGEGETQYF
TRBV7-2	once	-	TRBJ1-2	TGTGCCAGCAGTGGACTAGCGCGGGGCTACACCTTC	CASSGLARGYTF
TRBV2	-	TRBD2	TRBJ2-5	TGTGCCAGCAGTGAGGCGAGACTAGCGGGGGACCGCGGGTCGGCCCAGTACTTC	CASSEARLAGDRGSAQYF
TRBV29-1	-	TRBD1	TRBJ2-5	TGCAGCGTTGAGGATACCGGGACAGGGGGCGAGGAGACCCAGTACTTC	CSVEDTGTGGEETQYF
TRBV9	-	-	TRBJ2-5	TGTGCCAGCAGTTACTCGGCAAGTGAGACCCAGTACTTC	CASSYSASETQYF
TRBV29-1	-	TRBD2	TRBJ2-1	TGCAGCGTTAAGGCTAGCGGGGCGGACTACAATGAGCAGTTCTTC	CSVKASGADYNEQFF
TRBV15	many	TRBD2	TRBJ2-5	TGTGCCACCAGCAGATACACTAGCGAGCAAGAGACCCAGTACTTC	CATSRYTSEQETQYF
TRBV7-8	many	-	TRBJ2-7	TGTGCCAGCAGCTTATCACCGGGGTACGACGAGCAGTACTTC	CASSLSPGYDEQYF